One and the same sample provided the 5 T cell receptor beta chains below, sequenced in a study of blood T cell repertoires in COVID-19. Only in-frame clones appear in the TCRdb table, and some are missing; sequencing was by immunoSEQ multiplex PCR. In the table there are under 350,000 clones, around 85% of which are singletons. Sequencing input: PBMCs or T cells enriched from blood (not recorded which). The receptors were sampled from a woman aged 35 to 49 with acute COVID-19.

V gene TRBV19 combines with J gene TRBJ1-5, with a weak D call TRBD1 (6 bases). V lost 4 bases, J lost 0 bases, and 19 bases lay in between. Looked up from germline, CDR1 is LNHDA and CDR2 is SQIVND (reference sequence). The CDR3 runs 18 residues. The CDR3 spells CASSTGQKLFYSNQPQHF. As DNA, the CDR3 is TGTGCCAGTAGTACCGGACAGAAATTATTCTATAGCAATCAGCCCCAGCATTTT.

CDR3 amino acids: CASSEAPRTGDYGYTF. As DNA, the CDR3 is TGTGCCAGCAGTGAAGCGCCAAGGACAGGGGACTATGGCTACACCTTC. V gene TRBV6-1 combines with J gene TRBJ1-2, with 9 bases aligning to TRBD1. Germline trimming cut 0 bases from V and 3 bases from J; bases unmatched to any gene: 5. The germline CDR1 and CDR2 sequences are MNHNS and SASEGT. The CDR3 is 16 amino acids.

Judged by abundance, this clone is medium-sized (0.01 to 0.1%). This chain joins TRBV2 and TRBJ2-7; perhaps TRBD1 as D (6 bases). V lost 7 bases and J lost 7, with 26 bases in between. The length of the CDR3 is 16 residues. CDR1 is SNHLY, CDR2 FYNNEI, per germline. The CDR3 here is CASIPLLGGRAVEQYF. Written as DNA, the CDR3 is TGTGCCAGCATACCCCTGTTAGGGGGTCGAGCGGTGGAGCAGTACTTC.

The chain has TRBV7-3 and TRBJ1-1, with D perhaps TRBD1 (5 bases). V was trimmed by 5 bases and J by 0 bases, leaving 19 bases between them. This CDR3 is built from 17 residues. Germline CDR1 SGHTA, CDR2 FQGTGA. CDR3: CASSPGMGLPMNTEAFF. The CDR3 nucleotides are TGTGCCAGCAGCCCAGGGATGGGCCTACCTATGAACACTGAAGCTTTCTTT.

CDR3 coding DNA: TGTGCCAGCAGCTCCAGCTACAGGGATTATAGCAATCAGCCCCAGCATTTT. This codes for CASSSSYRDYSNQPQHF. The chain employs TRBV7-9 and TRBJ1-5; TRBD1 might be the D (6 bases). Germline V gene sequence: CDR1 SEHNR, CDR2 FQNEAQ (reference sequence). The germline V and J ends were trimmed by 4 bases and 0 bases, with 16 bases remaining between them. The CDR3 length is 17 residues.